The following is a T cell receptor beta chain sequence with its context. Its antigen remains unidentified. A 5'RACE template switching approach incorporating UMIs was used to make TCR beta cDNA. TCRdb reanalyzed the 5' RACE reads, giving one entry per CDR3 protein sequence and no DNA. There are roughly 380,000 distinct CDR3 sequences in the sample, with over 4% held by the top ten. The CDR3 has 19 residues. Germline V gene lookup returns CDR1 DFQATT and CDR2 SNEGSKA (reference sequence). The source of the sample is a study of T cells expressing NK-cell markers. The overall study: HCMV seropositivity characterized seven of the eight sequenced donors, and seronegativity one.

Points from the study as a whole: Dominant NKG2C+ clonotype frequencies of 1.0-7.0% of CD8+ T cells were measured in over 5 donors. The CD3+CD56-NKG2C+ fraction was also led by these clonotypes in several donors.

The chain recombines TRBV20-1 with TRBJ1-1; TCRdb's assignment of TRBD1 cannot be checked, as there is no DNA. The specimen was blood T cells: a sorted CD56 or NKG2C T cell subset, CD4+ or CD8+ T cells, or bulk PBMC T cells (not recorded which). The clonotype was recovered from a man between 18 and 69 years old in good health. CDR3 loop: CSASEWRGRAMGSFTEAFF.